A selection of T cell receptor beta chains follows, all from one sample in a study of blood T cell repertoires in COVID-19. Assay used: immunoSEQ multiplex PCR; TCRdb lists only in-frame clones, some missing. The table includes roughly 520,000 clones, approximately 87% detected once. Input material: PBMCs or T cells enriched from blood (not recorded which). The receptor source for this set is a woman between 40 and 55 years old who had recovered from COVID-19. CDR3s include the opening cysteine and the closing phenylalanine or tryptophan. A D gene is named only where the DNA matches it firmly. Clone size, where shown, is once, few, many, or a class for clones that have expanded.

clone_size	d_call	v_call	j_call	cdr3_aa	cdr3_nt
.	.	TRBV19	TRBJ2-7	CASSKRQPYEQYF	TGTGCCAGTAGCAAAAGACAGCCCTACGAGCAGTACTTC
.	.	TRBV27	TRBJ1-1	CASSGGDTEAFF	TGTGCCAGCTCGGGGGGGGACACTGAAGCTTTCTTT
.	.	TRBV18	TRBJ2-1	CASSLLREYEQFF	TGTGCCAGCTCGCTTCTCAGGGAATACGAGCAGTTCTTC
.	.	TRBV11-2	TRBJ2-4	CASSLENAGTEKYF	TGTGCCAGCAGCTTAGAGAATGCGGGGACTGAGAAATACTTC
.	TRBD1	TRBV24-1	TRBJ1-2	CATSDSDRDVSLDGYTF	TGTGCCACCAGTGACTCGGACAGGGACGTGTCGTTAGATGGCTACACCTTC
.	.	TRBV29-1	TRBJ2-7	CSARRQDSYEQYF	TGCAGCGCCCGTCGGCAGGACTCCTACGAGCAGTACTTC
few	.	TRBV9	TRBJ1-1	CASSTHRVDTEAFF	TGTGCCAGCAGCACACACAGGGTCGACACTGAAGCTTTCTTT
.	.	TRBV27	TRBJ2-1	CASSLGSSYNEQFF	TGTGCCAGCAGTCTCGGGAGCTCCTACAATGAGCAGTTCTTC
.	TRBD1	TRBV18	TRBJ2-3	CASSPRTTGGRIDTQYF	TGTGCCAGCTCACCTCGAACGACAGGGGGTCGAATAGATACGCAGTATTTT
.	TRBD2	TRBV19	TRBJ2-1	CASNPTSGRVDEQFF	TGTGCCAGTAACCCGACTAGCGGGAGGGTTGATGAGCAGTTCTTC
once	.	TRBV2	TRBJ2-4	CASSASTGLAKNIQYF	TGTGCCAGCAGCGCATCGACTGGTCTAGCCAAAAACATTCAGTACTTC
.	TRBD1	TRBV3-1/TRBV3-2	TRBJ1-1	CASRPGTAEAFF	TGTGCCAGCAGGCCCGGGACAGCGGAAGCTTTCTTT
.	.	TRBV19	TRBJ1-1	CASSRDNEAFF	TGTGCCAGTAGCCGGGACAATGAAGCTTTCTTT
.	.	TRBV5-1	TRBJ1-1	CASSLESGADEAFF	TGCGCCAGCAGCTTGGAGAGTGGGGCCGATGAAGCTTTCTTT
.	TRBD2	TRBV7-9	TRBJ2-7	CASSLTGGTYEQYF	TGTGCCAGCAGCTTAACGGGGGGGACCTACGAGCAGTACTTC
.	.	TRBV6-1	TRBJ1-6	CASSEVAASGDSPLHF	TGTGCCAGCAGTGAAGTTGCAGCCTCAGGGGATTCACCCCTCCACTTT
.	.	TRBV7-2	TRBJ1-2	CASSLGPGRGYGYTF	TGTGCCAGCAGCTTAGGCCCAGGGCGAGGCTATGGCTACACCTTC
.	TRBD2	TRBV27	TRBJ2-7	CASRASGPYEQYF	TGTGCCAGCAGGGCTAGCGGGCCCTACGAGCAGTACTTC
.	.	TRBV27	TRBJ1-5	CASSLRGAGNQPQHF	TGTGCCAGCAGTTTACGGGGGGCTGGCAATCAGCCCCAGCATTTT
.	TRBD1	TRBV30	TRBJ2-5	CAWTTDRGQETQYF	TGTGCCTGGACGACGGACAGGGGACAAGAGACCCAGTACTTC
.	.	TRBV5-8	TRBJ2-1	CASSLVGTGGLYNEQFF	TGTGCCAGCAGTCTCGTAGGGACGGGGGGCCTCTACAATGAGCAGTTCTTC
.	TRBD1	TRBV7-6	TRBJ1-4	CASSLSNRGTNEKLFF	TGTGCCAGCAGCCTATCCAACAGGGGAACTAATGAAAAACTGTTTTTT
.	.	TRBV6-5	TRBJ2-1	CASSPTRGYNEQFF	TGTGCCAGCAGTCCTACGAGAGGGTACAATGAGCAGTTCTTC
.	.	TRBV19	TRBJ2-1	CASSTRRDEQFF	TGTGCCAGTAGTACCCGACGGGATGAGCAGTTCTTC
.	.	TRBV7-5	TRBJ1-1	CARSLAGENSAEAFF	TGTGCCAGAAGCTTAGCGGGGGAAAATAGCGCTGAAGCTTTCTTT
.	.	TRBV7-2	TRBJ1-2	CASSLGARQSGYTF	TGTGCCAGCAGCTTAGGTGCCAGACAAAGTGGCTACACCTTC
.	.	TRBV11-2	TRBJ2-1	CASSLDIGSQFF	TGTGCCAGCAGCTTAGATATCGGGTCGCAGTTCTTC